This TCR beta chain was profiled in a study of early T cells in non-severe SARS-CoV-2 infection. As for the study in general: Sequenced material consisted of bulk RNA (from unsorted whole blood), and chains were unpaired.

Germline CDR1 is SEHNR and CDR2 is FQNEAQ (reference sequence). The length of the CDR3 is 15 residues. Trimming cost V 5 bases and J 7 bases, with 20 bases left between them. Individually, cDNA molecules had unique molecular identifiers attached to them. One entry per CDR3 protein results from TCRdb running MiXCR on the 5' RACE reads. The sample yields 86,000 or so distinct CDR3 sequences, 11% to 15% seen once. Study outcomes and limitations: Matching against VDJdb likely underestimated virus-specific expansions, favoring anti-spike CD8.

This clonotype appeared a few times. Its antigen is currently unknown. The sample comprised whole blood. The V call is TRBV7-9, the J call TRBJ1-1, with D maybe TRBD1 (6 bases). This TCR was sampled from an adult who was a healthcare worker with PCR-confirmed SARS-CoV-2 infection or an uninfected control (not recorded which). CDR3 bases: TGTGCCAGCAGCCCGACCCAGGGGAGTATTAATGAAGCTTTCTTT. Amino acids: CASSPTQGSINEAFF.